These 26 T cell receptor beta chains were sequenced from one sample in a study of blood T cell repertoires in COVID-19. Only in-frame clones appear in the TCRdb table, and some are missing; sequencing was by immunoSEQ multiplex PCR. The sample yields about 160,000 clones, over 75% seen once. Material for sequencing was PBMCs or T cells enriched from blood (not recorded which). The receptor source for this set is a man aged 35 to 55 who had recovered from COVID-19.

This chain uses TRBV19 with TRBJ1-2; a possible D gene is TRBD1 (6 bases). This CDR3 is built from 14 residues. CDR1 is LNHDA, CDR2 SQIVND, per germline (reference sequence). The V end was cut by 5 bases, the J end by 3 bases, with 13 bases between. The CDR3 spells CASSENRVDYGYTF. In DNA form, the CDR3 reads TGTGCCAGTAGTGAAAACAGGGTCGACTATGGCTACACCTTC.

The V gene is TRBV13, the J gene TRBJ1-4; D gene ambiguous. Trimming left V 0 bases short and J 8 bases short, with 13 bases between. Germline loops: CDR1 PRHDT, CDR2 FYEKMQ (reference sequence). The CDR3 has 15 residues. CDR3 sequence (DNA): TGTGCCAGCAGCTTAGGGGCAGTTAAGAGGGAAAAACTGTTTTTT. The encoded protein is CASSLGAVKREKLFF.

The J gene is TRBJ1-2, the V gene TRBV11-3; TRBD1 agrees at 7 bases. V trimming: 8 bases; J trimming: 2 bases; junction bases outside the gene matches: 5. The CDR3 length is 13 residues. Germline V gives CDR1 SGHNT, CDR2 YENEEA. In nucleotides, the CDR3 is TGTGCCAGCTCGGGGGACAGAAACTATGGCTACACCTTC. Its translation: CASSGDRNYGYTF. The whole variable domain, filled in from reference TRBV11-3 and TRBJ1-2, reads EAGVVQSPRYKIIEKKQPVAFWCNPISGHNTLYWYLQNLGQGPELLIRYENEEAVDDSQLPKDRFSAERLKGVDSTLKIQPAELGDSAVYLCASSGDRNYGYTFGSGTRLTVV.

This clone was observed a handful of times. V usage is TRBV2 and J usage is TRBJ2-2; TRBD1 matches at 8 bases. V lost 5 bases and J lost 2; bases outside the gene matches: 7. The CDR3 has 16 amino acids. Germline CDR1 and CDR2: SNHLY and FYNNEI. The CDR3: CASSLHGQGNTGELFF. The CDR3 nucleotides read TGTGCCAGCAGTCTACACGGACAGGGAAACACCGGGGAGCTGTTTTTT. The variable domain in full, completed from reference TRBV2 and TRBJ2-2, reads EPEVTQTPSHQVTQMGQEVILRCVPISNHLYFYWYRQILGQKVEFLVSFYNNEISEKSEIFDDQFSVERPDGSNFTLKIRSTKLEDSAMYFCASSLHGQGNTGELFFGEGSRLTVL.

This clone appeared a few times. The V call is TRBV7-2, the J call TRBJ1-6, with no clear D. In germline, CDR1 is SGHTA, CDR2 FQGNSA. The V end was cut by 5 bases, the J end by 7 bases, with 12 bases between. The CDR3 contains 14 residues. The CDR3 sequence: CASSRDRENSPLHF. Here the CDR3 DNA reads TGTGCCAGCAGCCGGGATAGGGAGAATTCACCCCTCCACTTT.

The chain joins TRBV7-9 to TRBJ2-7, with D possibly TRBD2 on 5 matching bases. From germline, CDR1 is SEHNR and CDR2 FQNEAQ (reference sequence). Trimming took off 7 bases at V and 5 bases at J, with 18 bases between the two ends. The CDR3 has 14 amino acids. CDR3 residues: CASTLPGVPDEQYF. CDR3 nucleotide sequence: TGTGCCAGCACCCTACCCGGGGTACCAGACGAGCAGTACTTC.

The chain employs TRBV5-1 and TRBJ2-1; 11 bases match TRBD2. V lost 4 bases to trimming and J lost 8 bases; unmatched junction nucleotides: 8. CDR1 is SGHRS, CDR2 YFSETQ, per germline. The length of the CDR3 is 15 residues. The chain's CDR3 is CASSPSSGGLDEQFF. CDR3 DNA: TGCGCCAGCAGCCCTTCTAGCGGGGGGTTGGATGAGCAGTTCTTC.

This CDR3 reads CASSQDPAGGREKLFF. The DNA for the CDR3 is TGTGCCAGCAGCCAAGATCCGGCAGGGGGGAGGGAAAAACTGTTTTTT. The V gene is TRBV3-1 (or the pseudogene TRBV3-2), the J gene TRBJ1-4; the match to TRBD1 covers 7 bases. V trimming: 0 bases; J trimming: 8 bases; junction bases outside the gene matches: 9. Germline assignment: CDR1 LGHDT and CDR2 YNNKEL (reference sequence). This CDR3 contains 16 residues.

V is TRBV3-1 (or the pseudogene TRBV3-2) and J is TRBJ2-4; D not resolved. CDR1 and CDR2 from the germline V gene are LGHDT and YNNKEL (reference sequence). This CDR3 contains 15 residues. Trimming pared 4 bases from V and 3 bases from J, leaving 13 bases between. This CDR3 is CASSLLLNGKNIQYF. The CDR3 nucleotides are TGTGCCAGCAGCCTACTTCTCAACGGCAAAAACATTCAGTACTTC.

V gene TRBV5-1 combines with J gene TRBJ1-2, with 7 positions matching TRBD1. Germline-derived CDR1 and CDR2 are SGHRS and YFSETQ. Germline trimming cut 5 bases from V and 5 bases from J; bases unmatched to any gene: 6. The CDR3 is 13 residues long. For the CDR3, the DNA is TGCGCCAGCAGTCCTGACAGGGCGTATGGCTACACCTTC. This gives the protein CASSPDRAYGYTF.

J is TRBJ2-1 and V is TRBV6-5; tentatively, D is TRBD1 (6 bases). The CDR3 has 15 amino acids. CDR1 MNHEY and CDR2 SVGAGI come from the germline V gene. The V and J ends lost 0 bases and 10 bases respectively, with 16 bases between them. The CDR3 DNA reads TGTGCCAGCAGTTACTCCCCAGGGGCCCCGAGGGAGCAGTTCTTC. This translates into CASSYSPGAPREQFF.

V gene TRBV7-9 combines with J gene TRBJ2-5; D is unresolved. CDR1 SEHNR and CDR2 FQNEAQ come from the germline V gene (reference sequence). The CDR3 consists of 12 residues. V was cut by 8 bases and J by 5 bases, with 12 bases left in between. The CDR3 DNA is TGTGCCAGCCGCGGCGAGAGGGAGACCCAGTACTTC. Translated, it gives CASRGERETQYF.

This chain connects TRBV2 to TRBJ1-1; no firm D call. The germline V and J ends were trimmed by 8 bases and 1 base, with 14 bases remaining between them. The germline gives CDR1 SNHLY, CDR2 FYNNEI. This CDR3 is built from 14 residues. The CDR3 DNA follows: TGTGCCAGCCGAGTGGCACAGCCGAACACTGAAGCTTTCTTT. Its protein is CASRVAQPNTEAFF.

V is TRBV19 and J is TRBJ1-5; 9 bases are a match to TRBD1. Germline lookup yields CDR1 LNHDA and CDR2 SQIVND (reference sequence). V trimming: 6 bases; J trimming: 6 bases; junction bases outside the gene matches: 12. CDR3 length: 16 residues. The DNA of the CDR3 is TGTGCCAGTAGCCTCCTTACAGGGGGCTCGATTCAGCCCCAGCATTTT. This codes for CASSLLTGGSIQPQHF.

This rearrangement joins TRBV2 to TRBJ2-5; D not resolved. CDR3 length equals 13 residues. Germline V gene data show CDR1 as SNHLY and CDR2 as FYNNEI. Trimming removed 6 bases from V and 5 bases from J, with 13 bases in between. The CDR3 protein is CASSVTVRETQYF. CDR3 DNA sequence: TGTGCCAGCAGCGTTACGGTGCGGGAGACCCAGTACTTC.

The chain has TRBV24-1 and TRBJ2-3; D gene ambiguous. Germline assignment: CDR1 KGHDR and CDR2 SFDVKD. Trimming left V 6 bases short and J 0 bases short, with 9 bases between. CDR3 length: 14 residues. The CDR3 sequence: CATSHSPSTDTQYF. Written as DNA, the CDR3 is TGTGCCACCAGTCACAGTCCTAGCACAGATACGCAGTATTTT.

Points on this clone: This likely comes from a read error, as the CDR3 has no conserved phenylalanine or tryptophan at its end. No DNA is shown, since the ends of the CDR3 on it are uncertain; the CDR3 is the one TCRdb lists. V usage is TRBV2 and J usage is TRBJ2-7; the DNA was not used to check the table's D call, TRBD2. The CDR3 extends over 11 residues, inclusive of both ends. The V gene's germline CDR1 is SNHLY and CDR2 FYNNEI. The CDR3: CASSRSGARSL.

Regarding this clone: The same CDR3 arises from other DNA sequences in this sample as well. The chain employs TRBV5-1 and TRBJ1-2, with TRBD1 matching 7 bases. There are 14 residues in the CDR3. The V gene's germline CDR1 is SGHRS and CDR2 YFSETQ. The trim removed 2 bases at V and 1 base at J, leaving 2 bases unmatched. DNA for the CDR3: TGCGCCAGCAGCTTAGGACAGGTTAACTATGGCTACACCTTC. Translated, it gives CASSLGQVNYGYTF.

This clone was seen once. The CDR3 reads CASSFTAKANTEAFF. The CDR3 DNA sequence: TGTGCCAGCAGCTTTACAGCTAAGGCGAACACTGAAGCTTTCTTT. The chain couples TRBV11-2 to TRBJ1-1; D remains unclear. Germline V CDR1 and CDR2: SGHAT, FQNNGV. This CDR3 comprises 15 residues. Trimming removed 3 bases from V and 1 base from J, with 12 bases in between. The full variable domain, completed using reference TRBV11-2 and TRBJ1-1, is EAGVAQSPRYKIIEKRQSVAFWCNPISGHATLYWYQQILGQGPKLLIQFQNNGVVDDSQLPKDRFSAERLKGVDSTLKIQPAKLEDSAVYLCASSFTAKANTEAFFGQGTRLTVV.

The V call is TRBV11-2, the J call TRBJ2-1; unclear D gene. V was cut by 5 bases and J by 10 bases, with 12 bases left in between. This CDR3 is 12 amino acids long. CDR1 SGHAT and CDR2 FQNNGV come from the germline V gene. For the CDR3, the DNA is TGTGCCAGCAGCACGCTAGAGAAAGAGCAGTTCTTC. Translating gives CASSTLEKEQFF.

V and J are TRBV2 and TRBJ1-5; 8 bases line up with TRBD1. The germline CDR1 and CDR2 sequences are SNHLY and FYNNEI. This CDR3 spans 14 amino acids. V dropped 10 bases and J dropped 0; count of bases not matched to a gene: 5. The CDR3 sequence is CATSGQGSNQPQHF. For the CDR3, the DNA is TGTGCCACCTCCGGACAGGGTAGCAATCAGCCCCAGCATTTT.

The DNA for the CDR3 is TGTGCCAGCAGCTCGAGTACAGGGGGAGAGACCCAGTACTTC. Translation gives CASSSSTGGETQYF. The V call is TRBV11-2, the J call TRBJ2-5, with TRBD1 matching over 8 bases. The CDR3 is 14 residues long. V dropped 4 bases and J dropped 4; count of bases not matched to a gene: 5. Per germline, CDR1 SGHAT and CDR2 FQNNGV.

The chain joins TRBV9 to TRBJ1-6; 7 bases line up with TRBD1. This CDR3 is built from 16 residues. After removal of 2 bases from V and 8 bases from J, the junction contained 10 bases not matched to a gene. CDR1 and CDR2 from the germline V gene are SGDLS and YYNGEE. The CDR3 protein is CASSVSPDREDSPLHF. The CDR3 bases are TGTGCCAGCAGCGTTTCCCCCGACAGGGAAGATTCACCCCTCCACTTT.

The genes are TRBV2 and TRBJ1-1; 7 bases match TRBD1. Germline V gives CDR1 SNHLY, CDR2 FYNNEI. V was clipped by 5 bases and J by 0 bases; unmatched bases: 6. CDR3 size: 15 residues. The CDR3 region has the DNA TGTGCCAGCAGTCTCCGGGACAGTATGAACACTGAAGCTTTCTTT. Amino acid sequence: CASSLRDSMNTEAFF.

In DNA form, the CDR3 reads TGCAGCGCCGGAGGTGAAAACACCATATATTTT. This sequence encodes CSAGGENTIYF. The chain is built from TRBV29-1 and TRBJ1-3; D uncertain. Germline V CDR1 and CDR2: SQVTM, ANQGSEA. V shed 7 bases and J shed 6 bases, with 10 bases lying between them. The CDR3 extends over 11 amino acids.

The gene calls are TRBV2 and TRBJ2-5, with D possibly TRBD1 on 6 matching bases. Looked up from germline, CDR1 is SNHLY and CDR2 is FYNNEI. The V gene lost 4 bases and the J gene lost 5 bases, with 14 bases spanning the gap. This CDR3 has 14 residues. The CDR3 DNA is TGTGCCAGCAGTGGACAGGCCCTAGGGGAGACCCAGTACTTC. Protein: CASSGQALGETQYF.